The clone carrying this TCR beta chain was counted only a few times. Its antigen is currently unknown. The sample originates from a study of T cell responses to AZD1222 COVID-19 vaccine. Regarding the study as a whole: Following two doses of AZD1222, Spike-specific TCR breadth and depth rose.

TCRdb's table, derived via immunoSEQ multiplex PCR, lists solely in-frame clones and lacks some. There are over 130,000 clones in the sample; 92% occur only once, and approximately 3.3% lies in the top ten. The length of the CDR3 is 16 residues. The ends were cut back, 1 base at V and 0 bases at J, with 9 bases in the middle. In germline, CDR1 is LNHDA, CDR2 SQIVND (reference sequence). The gene calls are TRBV19 and TRBJ2-2; D is undetermined. The input for sequencing was peripheral blood, taken 28 days after the second AZD1222 dose. This TCR was recovered from an adult who received the AZD1222 COVID-19 vaccine. CDR3 sequence: CASSIVGRANTGELFF. The DNA for the CDR3 is TGTGCCAGTAGTATAGTAGGACGGGCGAACACCGGGGAGCTGTTTTTT.